A selection of T cell receptor beta chains follows, all from one sample in a study of blood T cell repertoires in COVID-19. Some clones are missing from TCRdb's copy, which holds only in-frame ones; the method was immunoSEQ multiplex PCR. Of under 250,000 clones listed, approximately 85% were seen once; the top ten hold 2.9%. Sample: peripheral blood. The receptors were gathered from a man aged 50-60 years who had recovered from COVID-19. The CDR3 runs from the conserved cysteine through the conserved F or W. The D gene is left open where the match is weak. Clone sizes are given selectively: once, few, many, or a class where the clone is expanded.

d_call | j_call | cdr3_length | v_call | clone_size | cdr3_nt | cdr3_aa
TRBD1 | TRBJ2-7 | 16 | TRBV6-5 | few | TGTGCCAGCAGTTCCGGGGACAGGGAGACAATACCGCGGCAGTACTTC | CASSSGDRETIPRQYF
- | TRBJ1-1 | 13 | TRBV5-1 | - | TGCGCCAGCAGCTTGCGGGGGGGCACTGAAGCTTTCTTT | CASSLRGGTEAFF
TRBD2 | TRBJ2-7 | 15 | TRBV5-1 | - | TGCGCCAGCAGCGATGGACTAGAAGCAACCTACGAGCAGTACTTC | CASSDGLEATYEQYF
TRBD2 | TRBJ2-7 | 14 | TRBV6-4 | - | TGTGCCAGCAGTGACGAGCGGGAGAGGTACGAGCAGTACTTC | CASSDERERYEQYF
TRBD1 | TRBJ2-1 | 17 | TRBV27 | - | TGTGCCAGCAGTTCTCGGGGACAGGCTTCGGGCTACAATGAGCAGTTCTTC | CASSSRGQASGYNEQFF
TRBD1 | TRBJ1-2 | 15 | TRBV5-1 | - | TGCGCCAGCAGCTTGGGAGGACAGGGGGAGGATGGCTACACCTTC | CASSLGGQGEDGYTF
TRBD1 | TRBJ1-4 | 15 | TRBV4-1 | - | TGCGCCAGCAGCCCCACCGGGACAGGGAATGAAAAACTGTTTTTT | CASSPTGTGNEKLFF
TRBD1 | TRBJ2-5 | 15 | TRBV5-1 | - | TGCGCCAGCAGCTTAAAGGGACAGGGGAGAGAGACCCAGTACTTC | CASSLKGQGRETQYF
TRBD1 | TRBJ1-5 | 15 | TRBV27 | - | TGTGCCAGCAGTCGGGACAGCTTGAGCAATCAGCCCCAGCATTTT | CASSRDSLSNQPQHF
- | TRBJ2-1 | 16 | TRBV15 | - | TGTGCCACCAGCAGAGACAGGGCAAAGGACTACAATGAGCAGTTCTTC | CATSRDRAKDYNEQFF
TRBD1 | TRBJ2-3 | 15 | TRBV14 | - | TGTGCCAGCAGCCTCGACAGGGGGCGAGCAGATACGCAGTATTTT | CASSLDRGRADTQYF
- | TRBJ1-1 | 10 | TRBV20-1 | once | TGCAGTGCTAGAGGCAGTGAAGCTTTCTTT | CSARGSEAFF
- | TRBJ2-3 | 14 | TRBV15 | - | TGTGCCACCAGCAGACAGGGATGGACAGATACGCAGTATTTT | CATSRQGWTDTQYF
TRBD1 | TRBJ1-1 | 14 | TRBV18 | - | TGTGCCAGCTCACAAACGACAGGGGGCACTGAAGCTTTCTTT | CASSQTTGGTEAFF
- | TRBJ2-3 | 16 | TRBV7-8 | - | TGTGCCAGCAGCTTAACCCCGACACGAAGCACAGATACGCAGTATTTT | CASSLTPTRSTDTQYF
TRBD2 | TRBJ2-7 | 15 | TRBV3-1/TRBV3-2 | - | TGTGCCAGCAGCCACCTAAGGGAGGGCTCCTACGAGCAGTACTTC | CASSHLREGSYEQYF
- | TRBJ1-5 | 16 | TRBV28 | - | TGTGCCAGCAGTTTGGGTCTACTGAGGGGCAATCAGCCCCAGCATTTT | CASSLGLLRGNQPQHF
- | TRBJ1-3 | 15 | TRBV29-1 | - | TGCAGCGTTGATTCAGGGGCCCTCTCTGGAAACACCATATATTTT | CSVDSGALSGNTIYF
- | TRBJ2-2 | 14 | TRBV15 | - | TGTGCCACCGAGGAGGGAGTTCACACCGGGGAGCTGTTTTTT | CATEEGVHTGELFF
- | TRBJ1-1 | 15 | TRBV29-1 | - | TGCAGCGGGGGTATGCGGGCGGGGCTGAACACTGAAGCTTTCTTT | CSGGMRAGLNTEAFF
- | TRBJ1-4 | 15 | TRBV28 | once | TGTGCCAGCAGTTTATACGGGGGATCTAATGAAAAACTGTTTTTT | CASSLYGGSNEKLFF
TRBD2 | TRBJ2-2 | 13 | TRBV27 | - | TGTGCCACTTCGGGAGGGCCAGGCGGGGAGCTGTTTTTT | CATSGGPGGELFF